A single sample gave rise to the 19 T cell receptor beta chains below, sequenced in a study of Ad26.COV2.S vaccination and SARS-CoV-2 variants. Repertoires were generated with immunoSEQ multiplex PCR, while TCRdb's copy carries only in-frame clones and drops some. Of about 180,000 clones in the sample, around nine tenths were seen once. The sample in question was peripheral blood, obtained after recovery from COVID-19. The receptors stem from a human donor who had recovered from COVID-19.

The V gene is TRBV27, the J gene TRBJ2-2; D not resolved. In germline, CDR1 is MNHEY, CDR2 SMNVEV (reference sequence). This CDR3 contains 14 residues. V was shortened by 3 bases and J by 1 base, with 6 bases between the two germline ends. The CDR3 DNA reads TGTGCCAGCAGTTTCGAGGTGAACACCGGGGAGCTGTTTTTT. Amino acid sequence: CASSFEVNTGELFF.

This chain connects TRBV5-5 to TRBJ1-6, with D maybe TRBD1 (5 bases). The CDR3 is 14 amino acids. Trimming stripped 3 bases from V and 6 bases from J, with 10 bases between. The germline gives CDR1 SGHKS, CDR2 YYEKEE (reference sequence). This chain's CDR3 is CASSSGTVNSPLHF. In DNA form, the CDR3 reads TGTGCCAGCAGCTCCGGGACTGTTAATTCACCCCTCCACTTT.

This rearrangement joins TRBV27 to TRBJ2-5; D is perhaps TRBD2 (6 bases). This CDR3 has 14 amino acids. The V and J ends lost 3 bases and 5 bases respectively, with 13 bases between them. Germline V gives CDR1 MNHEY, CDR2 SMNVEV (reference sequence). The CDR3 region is CASSLMAGRETQYF. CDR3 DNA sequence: TGTGCCAGCAGTTTGATGGCAGGGAGGGAGACCCAGTACTTC.

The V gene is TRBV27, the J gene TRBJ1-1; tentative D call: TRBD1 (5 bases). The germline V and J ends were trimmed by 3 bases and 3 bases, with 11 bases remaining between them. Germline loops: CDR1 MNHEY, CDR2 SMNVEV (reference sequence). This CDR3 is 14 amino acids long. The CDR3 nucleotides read TGTGCCAGCAGTTTGACTCAGGGTTACACTGAAGCTTTCTTT. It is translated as CASSLTQGYTEAFF.

The CDR3 spells CASSGNGQGSYEQYF. As DNA, the CDR3 is TGTGCCAGCAGTGGAAACGGACAGGGCTCCTACGAGCAGTACTTC. This chain connects TRBV25-1 to TRBJ2-7; 8 nucleotides agree with TRBD1. Germline CDR1 and CDR2: MGHDK and SYGVNS. The ends lost 4 bases at V and 0 bases at J; junction bases unmatched: 5. This CDR3 has 15 amino acids.

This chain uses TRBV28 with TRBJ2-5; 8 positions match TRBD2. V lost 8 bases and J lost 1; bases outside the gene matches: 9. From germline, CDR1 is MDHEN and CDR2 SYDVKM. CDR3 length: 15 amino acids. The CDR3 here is CASSRTSPIQETQYF. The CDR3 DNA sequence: TGTGCCAGCTCCAGGACTAGCCCTATCCAAGAGACCCAGTACTTC. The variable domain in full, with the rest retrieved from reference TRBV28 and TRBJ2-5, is DVKVTQSSRYLVKRTGEKVFLECVQDMDHENMFWYRQDPGLGLRLIYFSYDVKMKEKGDIPEGYSVSREKKERFSLILESASTNQTSMYLCASSRTSPIQETQYFGPGTRLLVL.

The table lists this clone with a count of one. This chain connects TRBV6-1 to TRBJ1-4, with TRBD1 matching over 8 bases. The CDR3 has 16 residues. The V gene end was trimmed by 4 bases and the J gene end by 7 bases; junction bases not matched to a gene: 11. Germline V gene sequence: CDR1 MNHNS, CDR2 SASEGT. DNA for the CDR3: TGTGCCAGCAGTGTACTCCAGGGGGCGCAGGGTGAAAAACTGTTTTTT. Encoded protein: CASSVLQGAQGEKLFF.

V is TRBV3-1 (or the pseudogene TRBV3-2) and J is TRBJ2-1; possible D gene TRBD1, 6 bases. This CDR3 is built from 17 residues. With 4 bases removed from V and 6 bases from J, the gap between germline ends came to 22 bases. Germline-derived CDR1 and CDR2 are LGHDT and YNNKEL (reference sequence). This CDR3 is CASSPNGETQGGNEQFF. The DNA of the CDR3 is TGTGCCAGCAGCCCCAACGGTGAGACTCAAGGGGGCAATGAGCAGTTCTTC.

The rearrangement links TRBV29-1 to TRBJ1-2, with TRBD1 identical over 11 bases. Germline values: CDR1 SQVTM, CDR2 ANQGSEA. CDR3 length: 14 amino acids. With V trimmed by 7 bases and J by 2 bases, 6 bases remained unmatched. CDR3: CSAWDRGANYGYTF. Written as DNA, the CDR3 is TGCAGCGCCTGGGACAGGGGGGCGAACTATGGCTACACCTTC.

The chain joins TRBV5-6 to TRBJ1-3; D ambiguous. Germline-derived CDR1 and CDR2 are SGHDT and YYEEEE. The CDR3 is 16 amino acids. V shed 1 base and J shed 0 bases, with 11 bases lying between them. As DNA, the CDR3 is TGTGCCAGCAGCTTGTTCGGGGAAAGCTCTGGAAACACCATATATTTT. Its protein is CASSLFGESSGNTIYF. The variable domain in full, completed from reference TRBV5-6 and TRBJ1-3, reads DAGVTQSPTHLIKTRGQQVTLRCSPKSGHDTVSWYQQALGQGPQFIFQYYEEEERQRGNFPDRFSGHQFPNYSSELNVNALLLGDSALYLCASSLFGESSGNTIYFGEGSWLTVV.

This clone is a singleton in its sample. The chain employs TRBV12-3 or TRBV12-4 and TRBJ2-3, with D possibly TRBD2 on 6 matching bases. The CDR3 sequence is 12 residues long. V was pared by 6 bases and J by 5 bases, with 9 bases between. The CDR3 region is CASSGSGDTQYF. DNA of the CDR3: TGTGCCAGCAGCGGGAGTGGAGATACGCAGTATTTT.

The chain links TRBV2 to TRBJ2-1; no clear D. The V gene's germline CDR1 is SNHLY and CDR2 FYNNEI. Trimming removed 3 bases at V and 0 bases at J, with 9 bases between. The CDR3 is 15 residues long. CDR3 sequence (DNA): TGTGCCAGCAGTGAGGGCAGAAGCTCCTACAATGAGCAGTTCTTC. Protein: CASSEGRSSYNEQFF.

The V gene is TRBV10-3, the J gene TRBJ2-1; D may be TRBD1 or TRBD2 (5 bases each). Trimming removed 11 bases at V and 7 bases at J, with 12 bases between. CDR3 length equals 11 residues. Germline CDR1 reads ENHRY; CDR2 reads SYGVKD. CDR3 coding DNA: TGTGCCTCCCAGGGCGGGAATGAGCAGTTCTTC. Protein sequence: CASQGGNEQFF.

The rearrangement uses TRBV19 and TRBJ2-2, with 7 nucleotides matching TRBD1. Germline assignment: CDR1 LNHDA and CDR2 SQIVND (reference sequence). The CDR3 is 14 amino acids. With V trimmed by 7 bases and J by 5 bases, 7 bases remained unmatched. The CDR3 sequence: CASKQGLSTGELFF. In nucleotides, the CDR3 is TGTGCCAGTAAACAGGGGCTCTCGACCGGGGAGCTGTTTTTT.

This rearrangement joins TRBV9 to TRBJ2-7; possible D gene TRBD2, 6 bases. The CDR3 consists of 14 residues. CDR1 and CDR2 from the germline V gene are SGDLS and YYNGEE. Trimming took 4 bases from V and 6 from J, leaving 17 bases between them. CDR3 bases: TGTGCCAGCAGCCCTCGGGACTTGCCCACCGAGCAGTACTTC. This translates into CASSPRDLPTEQYF.

In DNA form, the CDR3 reads TGTGCCAGCAGCTCACCCCTCGGACAGGGGAGCACAGATACGCAGTATTTT. Translating it yields CASSSPLGQGSTDTQYF. V gene TRBV7-8 combines with J gene TRBJ2-3; TRBD1 matches 9 bases. V dropped 4 bases and J dropped 0; count of bases not matched to a gene: 8. Per the germline V gene, CDR1 is SGHVS and CDR2 is FQNEAQ. The CDR3 loop spans 17 amino acids.

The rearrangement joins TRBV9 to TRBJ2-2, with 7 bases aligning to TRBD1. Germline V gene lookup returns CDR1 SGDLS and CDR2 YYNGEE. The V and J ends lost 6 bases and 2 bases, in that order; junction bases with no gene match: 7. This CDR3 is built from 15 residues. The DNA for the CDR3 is TGTGCCAGCACCCCCAGACAGGGAAACACCGGGGAGCTGTTTTTT. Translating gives CASTPRQGNTGELFF. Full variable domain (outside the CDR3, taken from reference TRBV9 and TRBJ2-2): DSGVTQTPKHLITATGQRVTLRCSPRSGDLSVYWYQQSLDQGLQFLIQYYNGEERAKGNILERFSAQQFPDLHSELNLSSLELGDSALYFCASTPRQGNTGELFFGEGSRLTVL.

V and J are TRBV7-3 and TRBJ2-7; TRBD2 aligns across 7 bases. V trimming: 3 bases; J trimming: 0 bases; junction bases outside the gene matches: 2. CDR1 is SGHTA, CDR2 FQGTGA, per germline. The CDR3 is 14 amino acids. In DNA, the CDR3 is TGTGCCAGCAGCTTTGGGACTAACTCCTACGAGCAGTACTTC. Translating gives CASSFGTNSYEQYF.

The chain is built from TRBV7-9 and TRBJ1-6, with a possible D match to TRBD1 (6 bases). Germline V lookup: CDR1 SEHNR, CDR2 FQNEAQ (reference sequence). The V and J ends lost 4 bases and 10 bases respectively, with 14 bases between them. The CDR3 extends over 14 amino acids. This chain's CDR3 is CASSWDTRASPLHF. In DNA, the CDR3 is TGTGCCAGCAGCTGGGACACGAGGGCCTCACCCCTCCACTTT.